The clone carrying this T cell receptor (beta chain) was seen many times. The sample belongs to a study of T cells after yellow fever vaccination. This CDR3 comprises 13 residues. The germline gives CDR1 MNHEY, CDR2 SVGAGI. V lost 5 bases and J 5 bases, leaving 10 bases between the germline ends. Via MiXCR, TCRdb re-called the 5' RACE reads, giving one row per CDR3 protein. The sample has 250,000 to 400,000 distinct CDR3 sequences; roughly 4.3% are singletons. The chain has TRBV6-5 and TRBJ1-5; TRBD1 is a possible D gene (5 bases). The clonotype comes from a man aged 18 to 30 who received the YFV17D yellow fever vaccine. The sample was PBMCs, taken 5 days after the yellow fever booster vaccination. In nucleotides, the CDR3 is TGTGCCAGCAGTCAAAAAGGGGATCAGCCCCAGCATTTT. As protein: CASSQKGDQPQHF.